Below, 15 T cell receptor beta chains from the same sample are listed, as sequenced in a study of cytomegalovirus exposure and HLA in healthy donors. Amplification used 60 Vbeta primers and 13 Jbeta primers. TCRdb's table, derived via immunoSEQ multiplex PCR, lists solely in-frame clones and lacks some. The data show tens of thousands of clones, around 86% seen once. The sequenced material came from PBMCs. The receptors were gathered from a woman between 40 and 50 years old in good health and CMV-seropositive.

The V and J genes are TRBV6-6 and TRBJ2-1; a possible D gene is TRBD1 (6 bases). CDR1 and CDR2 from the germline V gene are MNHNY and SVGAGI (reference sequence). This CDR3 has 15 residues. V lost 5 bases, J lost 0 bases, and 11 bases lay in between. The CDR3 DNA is TGTGCCAGCAGTGGCCGGGACACCTCCTACAATGAGCAGTTCTTC. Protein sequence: CASSGRDTSYNEQFF.

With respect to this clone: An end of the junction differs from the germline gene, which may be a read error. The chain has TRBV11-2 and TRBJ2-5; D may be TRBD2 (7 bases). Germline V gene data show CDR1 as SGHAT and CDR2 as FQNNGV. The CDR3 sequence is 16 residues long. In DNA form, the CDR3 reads TGTGCCAGCACCTTACAGCTAGCGGAGGGGGGAGAGACCCAGTACTTC. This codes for CASTLQLAEGGETQYF.

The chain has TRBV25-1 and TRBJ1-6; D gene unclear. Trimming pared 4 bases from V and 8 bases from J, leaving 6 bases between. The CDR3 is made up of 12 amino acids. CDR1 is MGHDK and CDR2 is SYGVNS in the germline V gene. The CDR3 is CASSGSYSPLHF. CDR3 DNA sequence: TGTGCCAGCAGTGGGAGTTATTCACCCCTCCACTTT. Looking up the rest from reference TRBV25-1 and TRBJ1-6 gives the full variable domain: EADIYQTPRYLVIGTGKKITLECSQTMGHDKMYWYQQDPGMELHLIHYSYGVNSTEKGDLSSESTVSRIRTEHFPLTLESARPSHTSQYLCASSGSYSPLHFGNGTRLTVT.

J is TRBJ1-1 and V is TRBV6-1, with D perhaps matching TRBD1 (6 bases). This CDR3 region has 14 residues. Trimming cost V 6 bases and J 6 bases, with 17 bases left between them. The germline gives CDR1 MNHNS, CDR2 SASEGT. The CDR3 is CASSKTGLVPEAFF. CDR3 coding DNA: TGTGCCAGCAGCAAGACAGGTCTTGTCCCTGAAGCTTTCTTT.

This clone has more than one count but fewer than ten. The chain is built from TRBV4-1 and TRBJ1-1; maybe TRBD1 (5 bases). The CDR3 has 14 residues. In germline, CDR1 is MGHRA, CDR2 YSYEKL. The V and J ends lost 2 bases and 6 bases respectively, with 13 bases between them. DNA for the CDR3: TGCGCCAGCAGCCAAAGGTCAGGGCTGTCTGAAGCTTTCTTT. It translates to CASSQRSGLSEAFF.

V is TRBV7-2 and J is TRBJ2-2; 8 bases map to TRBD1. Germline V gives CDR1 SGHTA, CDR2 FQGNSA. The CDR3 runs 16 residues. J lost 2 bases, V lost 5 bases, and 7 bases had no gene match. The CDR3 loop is CASSLRTGSNTGELFF. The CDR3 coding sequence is TGTGCCAGCAGCCTCCGGACAGGGAGTAACACCGGGGAGCTGTTTTTT.

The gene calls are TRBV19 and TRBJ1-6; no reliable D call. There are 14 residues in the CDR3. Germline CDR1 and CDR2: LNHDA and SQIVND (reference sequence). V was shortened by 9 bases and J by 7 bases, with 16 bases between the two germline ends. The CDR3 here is CASGSTSGNSPLHF. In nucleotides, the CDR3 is TGTGCCAGCGGTAGTACAAGCGGGAATTCACCCCTCCACTTT.

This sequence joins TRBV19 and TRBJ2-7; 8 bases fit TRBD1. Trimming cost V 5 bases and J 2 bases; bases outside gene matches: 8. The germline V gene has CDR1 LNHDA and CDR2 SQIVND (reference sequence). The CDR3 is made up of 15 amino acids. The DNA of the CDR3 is TGTGCCAGTAGTTGGTCGACAGGGGAGACCTACGAGCAGTACTTC. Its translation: CASSWSTGETYEQYF.

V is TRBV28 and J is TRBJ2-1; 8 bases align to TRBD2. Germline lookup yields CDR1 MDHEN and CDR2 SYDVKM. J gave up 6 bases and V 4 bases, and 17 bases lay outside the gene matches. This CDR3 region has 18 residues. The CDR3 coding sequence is TGTGCCAGCAGTTGGTTCGGACTAGCCCGGGGTTCACCCAATGAGCAGTTCTTC. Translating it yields CASSWFGLARGSPNEQFF.

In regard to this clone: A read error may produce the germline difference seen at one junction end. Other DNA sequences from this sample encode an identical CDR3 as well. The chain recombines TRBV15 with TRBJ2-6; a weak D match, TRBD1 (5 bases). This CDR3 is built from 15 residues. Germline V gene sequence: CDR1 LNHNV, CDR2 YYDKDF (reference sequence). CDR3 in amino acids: CATSRDHSGANVLTF. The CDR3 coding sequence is TGTGCCACCAGCAGAGATCACTCTGGGGCCAACGTCCTGACCTTC.

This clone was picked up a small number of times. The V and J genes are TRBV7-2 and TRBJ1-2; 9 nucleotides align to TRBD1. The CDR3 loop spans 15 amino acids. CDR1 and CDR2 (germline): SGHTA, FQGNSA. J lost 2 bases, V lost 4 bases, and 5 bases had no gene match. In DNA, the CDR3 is TGTGCCAGCAGCTCGACAGGGGGGAAAAACTATGGCTACACCTTC. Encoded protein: CASSSTGGKNYGYTF.

This chain's CDR3 is CASSMAASGGPYNEQFF. The CDR3, as DNA: TGTGCCAGTAGTATGGCTGCTAGCGGGGGGCCGTACAATGAGCAGTTCTTC. This chain links TRBV19 with TRBJ2-1; 11 positions match TRBD2. With V trimmed by 3 bases and J by 4 bases, 8 bases remained unmatched. The V gene's germline CDR1 is LNHDA and CDR2 SQIVND (reference sequence). The CDR3 spans 17 residues.

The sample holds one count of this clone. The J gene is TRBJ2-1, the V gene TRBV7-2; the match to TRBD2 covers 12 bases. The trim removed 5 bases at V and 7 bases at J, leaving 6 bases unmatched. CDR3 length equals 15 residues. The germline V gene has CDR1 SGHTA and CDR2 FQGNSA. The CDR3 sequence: CASSPSGGAKNEQFF. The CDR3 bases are TGTGCCAGCAGCCCTAGCGGGGGGGCCAAGAATGAGCAGTTCTTC.

The CDR3, as DNA: TGCGCCAGCAGCCAAGATACGGAGGGTGAGCAGTACTTC. Translation gives CASSQDTEGEQYF. The V and J genes are TRBV4-3 and TRBJ2-7; tentatively, D is TRBD2 (6 bases). CDR1 LGHNA and CDR2 YSLEER come from the germline V gene. CDR3 length: 13 residues. Trimming removed 0 bases at V and 7 bases at J, with 10 bases between.

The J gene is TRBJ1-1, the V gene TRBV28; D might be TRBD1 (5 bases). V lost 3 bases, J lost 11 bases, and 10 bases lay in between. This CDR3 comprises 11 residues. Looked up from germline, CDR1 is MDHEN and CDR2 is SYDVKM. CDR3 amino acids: CASSLRGWAFF. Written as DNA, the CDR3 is TGTGCCAGCAGTTTGCGGGGGTGGGCTTTCTTT. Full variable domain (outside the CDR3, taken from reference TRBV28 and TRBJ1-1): DVKVTQSSRYLVKRTGEKVFLECVQDMDHENMFWYRQDPGLGLRLIYFSYDVKMKEKGDIPEGYSVSREKKERFSLILESASTNQTSMYLCASSLRGWAFFGQGTRLTVV.